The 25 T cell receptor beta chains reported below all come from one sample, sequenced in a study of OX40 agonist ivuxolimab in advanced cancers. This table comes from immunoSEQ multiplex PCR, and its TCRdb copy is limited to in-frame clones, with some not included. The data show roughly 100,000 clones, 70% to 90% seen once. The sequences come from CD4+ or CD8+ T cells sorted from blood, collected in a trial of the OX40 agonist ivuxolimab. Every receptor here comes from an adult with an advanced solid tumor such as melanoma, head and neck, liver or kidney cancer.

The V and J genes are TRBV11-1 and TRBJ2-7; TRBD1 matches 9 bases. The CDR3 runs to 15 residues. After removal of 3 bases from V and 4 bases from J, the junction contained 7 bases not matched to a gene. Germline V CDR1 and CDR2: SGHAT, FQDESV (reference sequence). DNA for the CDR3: TGTGCCAGCAGCTTGGACGACAGGGGGGGTTACGAGCAGTACTTC. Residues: CASSLDDRGGYEQYF.

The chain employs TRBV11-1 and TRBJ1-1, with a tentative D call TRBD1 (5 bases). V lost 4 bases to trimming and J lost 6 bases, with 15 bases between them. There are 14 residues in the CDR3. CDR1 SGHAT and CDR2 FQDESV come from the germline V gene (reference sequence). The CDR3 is CASSSSRGDAEAFF. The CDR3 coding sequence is TGTGCCAGCAGCTCCTCCCGTGGGGACGCTGAAGCTTTCTTT. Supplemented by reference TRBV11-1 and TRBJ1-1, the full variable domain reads EAEVAQSPRYKITEKSQAVAFWCDPISGHATLYWYRQILGQGPELLVQFQDESVVDDSQLPKDRFSAERLKGVDSTLKIQPAELGDSAMYLCASSSSRGDAEAFFGQGTRLTVV.

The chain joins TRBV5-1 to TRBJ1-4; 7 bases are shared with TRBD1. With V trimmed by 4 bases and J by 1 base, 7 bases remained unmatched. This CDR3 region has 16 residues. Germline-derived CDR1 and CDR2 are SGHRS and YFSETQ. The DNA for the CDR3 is TGCGCCAGCAGCATGACAGGGTTCGGAACTAATGAAAAACTGTTTTTT. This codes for CASSMTGFGTNEKLFF.

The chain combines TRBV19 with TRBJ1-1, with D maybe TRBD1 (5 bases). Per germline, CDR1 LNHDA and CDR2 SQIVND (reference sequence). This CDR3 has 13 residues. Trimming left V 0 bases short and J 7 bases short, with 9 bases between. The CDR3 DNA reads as TGTGCCAGTAGTATAGACAGGGCTGGTGAAGCTTTCTTT. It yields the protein CASSIDRAGEAFF.

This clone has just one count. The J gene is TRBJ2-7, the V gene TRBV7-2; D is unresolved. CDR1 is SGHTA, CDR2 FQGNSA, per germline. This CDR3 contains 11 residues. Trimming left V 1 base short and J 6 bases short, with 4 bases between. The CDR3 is CASSLESEQYF. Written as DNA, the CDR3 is TGTGCCAGCAGCTTAGAATCCGAGCAGTACTTC.

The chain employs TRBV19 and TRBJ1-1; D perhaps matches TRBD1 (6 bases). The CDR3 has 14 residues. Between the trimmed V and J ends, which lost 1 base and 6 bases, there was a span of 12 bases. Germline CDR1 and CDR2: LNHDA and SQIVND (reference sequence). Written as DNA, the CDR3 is TGTGCCAGTAGTATAGGCGGGGGGGCCGCTGAAGCTTTCTTT. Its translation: CASSIGGGAAEAFF.

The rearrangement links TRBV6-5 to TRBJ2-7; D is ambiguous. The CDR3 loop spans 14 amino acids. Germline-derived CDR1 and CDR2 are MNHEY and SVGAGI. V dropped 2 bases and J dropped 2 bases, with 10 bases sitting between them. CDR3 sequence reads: CASSYTGYTYEQYF. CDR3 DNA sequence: TGTGCCAGCAGTTACACCGGGTATACCTACGAGCAGTACTTC.

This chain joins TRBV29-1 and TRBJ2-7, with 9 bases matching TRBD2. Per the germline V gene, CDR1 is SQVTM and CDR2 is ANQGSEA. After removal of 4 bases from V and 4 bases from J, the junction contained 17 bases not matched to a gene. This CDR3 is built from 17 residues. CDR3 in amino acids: CSVAPIGASGIIYEQYF. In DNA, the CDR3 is TGCAGCGTTGCTCCAATTGGGGCTAGCGGGATTATATACGAGCAGTACTTC.

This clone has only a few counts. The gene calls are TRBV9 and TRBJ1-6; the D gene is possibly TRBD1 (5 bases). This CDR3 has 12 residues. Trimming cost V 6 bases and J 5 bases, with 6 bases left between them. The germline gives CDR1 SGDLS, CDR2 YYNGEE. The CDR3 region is CASNRNNSPLHF. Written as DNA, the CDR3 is TGTGCCAGCAACAGGAATAATTCACCCCTCCACTTT.

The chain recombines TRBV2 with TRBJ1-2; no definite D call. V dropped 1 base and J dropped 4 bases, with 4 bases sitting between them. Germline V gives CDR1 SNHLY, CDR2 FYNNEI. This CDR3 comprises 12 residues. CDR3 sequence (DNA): TGTGCCAGCAGTGAAGAGGGCTATGGCTACACCTTC. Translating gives CASSEEGYGYTF.

The CDR3 DNA reads TGTGCCAGCAGCTTTTTAGTTAGTAAGGAAGAGACCCAGTACTTC. Its translation is CASSFLVSKEETQYF. J is TRBJ2-5 and V is TRBV5-4, with D hard to call. Germline CDR1 and CDR2: SGHNT and YYREEE (reference sequence). V lost 2 bases to trimming and J lost 3 bases, with 14 bases between them. The CDR3 is 15 amino acids.

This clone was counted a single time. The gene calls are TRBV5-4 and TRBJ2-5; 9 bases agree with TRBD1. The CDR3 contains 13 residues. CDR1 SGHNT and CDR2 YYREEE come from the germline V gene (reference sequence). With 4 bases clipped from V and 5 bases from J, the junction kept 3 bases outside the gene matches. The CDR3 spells CASSPGTGETQYF. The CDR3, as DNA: TGTGCCAGCAGCCCCGGGACAGGGGAGACCCAGTACTTC. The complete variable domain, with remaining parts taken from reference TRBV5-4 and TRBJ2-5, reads ETGVTQSPTHLIKTRGQQVTLRCSSQSGHNTVSWYQQALGQGPQFIFQYYREEENGRGNFPPRFSGLQFPNYSSELNVNALELDDSALYLCASSPGTGETQYFGPGTRLLVL.

The CDR3 reads CSAQTGETQYF. CDR3 coding DNA: TGCAGTGCCCAGACTGGGGAGACCCAGTACTTC. The V gene is TRBV20-1, the J gene TRBJ2-5, with D hard to call. This CDR3 comprises 11 residues. Deletions cut 6 bases from V and 5 bases from J, with 10 bases between. CDR1 is DFQATT and CDR2 is SNEGSKA in the germline V gene (reference sequence).

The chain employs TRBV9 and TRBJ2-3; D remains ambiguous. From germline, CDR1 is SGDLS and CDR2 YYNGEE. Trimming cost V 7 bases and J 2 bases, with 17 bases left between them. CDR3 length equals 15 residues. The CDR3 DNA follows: TGTGCCAGCGGGATGTCTCCCTTAATCACAGATACGCAGTATTTT. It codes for CASGMSPLITDTQYF.

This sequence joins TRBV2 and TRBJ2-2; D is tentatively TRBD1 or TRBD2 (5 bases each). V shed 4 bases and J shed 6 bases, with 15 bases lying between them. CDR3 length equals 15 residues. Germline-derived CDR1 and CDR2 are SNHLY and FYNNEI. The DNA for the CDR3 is TGTGCCAGCAGTGCCGGGACGACTGCCCCCGGGGAGCTGTTTTTT. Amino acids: CASSAGTTAPGELFF.

The CDR3 nucleotides read TGCGCCAGCAGTGATGGTCGCGGGGGGCCTCCCCCCGGGGAGCTGTTTTTT. Translation: CASSDGRGGPPPGELFF. This chain joins TRBV10-1 and TRBJ2-2, with 8 bases lining up with TRBD2. V lost 3 bases and J lost 6; bases outside the gene matches: 12. Germline CDR1 is WNHNN and CDR2 is SYGVQD (reference sequence). This CDR3 contains 17 residues.

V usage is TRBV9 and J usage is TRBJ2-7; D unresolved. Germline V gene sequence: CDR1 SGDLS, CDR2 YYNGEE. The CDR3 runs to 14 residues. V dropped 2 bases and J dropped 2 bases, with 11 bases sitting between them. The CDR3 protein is CASSVDETPYEQYF. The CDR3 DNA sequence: TGTGCCAGCAGCGTGGACGAAACTCCCTACGAGCAGTACTTC.

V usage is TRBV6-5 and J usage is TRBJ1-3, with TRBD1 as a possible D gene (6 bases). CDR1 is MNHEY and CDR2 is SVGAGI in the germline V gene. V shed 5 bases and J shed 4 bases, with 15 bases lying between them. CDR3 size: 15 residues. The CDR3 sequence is CASSTDTDRGNTIYF. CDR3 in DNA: TGTGCCAGCAGTACCGATACCGACAGGGGAAACACCATATATTTT.

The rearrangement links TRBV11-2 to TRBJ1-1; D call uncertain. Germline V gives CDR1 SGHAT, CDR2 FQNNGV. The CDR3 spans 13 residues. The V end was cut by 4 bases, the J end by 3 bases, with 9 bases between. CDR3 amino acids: CASSSGGDTEAFF. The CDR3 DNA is TGTGCCAGCAGCTCGGGTGGGGACACTGAAGCTTTCTTT.

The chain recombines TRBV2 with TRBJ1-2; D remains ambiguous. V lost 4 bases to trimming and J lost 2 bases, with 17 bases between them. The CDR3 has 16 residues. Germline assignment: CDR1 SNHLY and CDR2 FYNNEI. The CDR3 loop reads CASSGTKAAGNYGYTF. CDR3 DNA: TGTGCCAGCAGTGGGACTAAGGCGGCGGGGAACTATGGCTACACCTTC. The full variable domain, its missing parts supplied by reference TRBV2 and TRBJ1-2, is EPEVTQTPSHQVTQMGQEVILRCVPISNHLYFYWYRQILGQKVEFLVSFYNNEISEKSEIFDDQFSVERPDGSNFTLKIRSTKLEDSAMYFCASSGTKAAGNYGYTFGSGTRLTVV.

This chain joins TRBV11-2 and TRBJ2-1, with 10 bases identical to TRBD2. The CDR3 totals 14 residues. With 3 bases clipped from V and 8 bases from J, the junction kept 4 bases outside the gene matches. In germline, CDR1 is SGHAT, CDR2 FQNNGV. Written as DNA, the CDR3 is TGTGCCAGCAGCTTGAGCGGGGGGGCCTATGAGCAGTTCTTC. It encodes CASSLSGGAYEQFF.

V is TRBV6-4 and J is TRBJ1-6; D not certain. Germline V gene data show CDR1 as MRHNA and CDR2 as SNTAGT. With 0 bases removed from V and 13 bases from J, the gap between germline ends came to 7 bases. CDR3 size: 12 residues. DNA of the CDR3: TGTGCCAGCAGTGACTCGGGGTTCCCCCTCCACTTT. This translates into CASSDSGFPLHF.

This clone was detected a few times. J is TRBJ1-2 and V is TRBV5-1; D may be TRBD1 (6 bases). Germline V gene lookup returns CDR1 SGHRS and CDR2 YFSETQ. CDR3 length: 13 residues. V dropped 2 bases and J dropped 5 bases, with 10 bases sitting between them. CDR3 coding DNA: TGCGCCAGCAGCTTAGGACAGCAGTATGGCTACACCTTC. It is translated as CASSLGQQYGYTF. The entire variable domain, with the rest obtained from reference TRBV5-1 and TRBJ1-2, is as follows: KAGVTQTPRYLIKTRGQQVTLSCSPISGHRSVSWYQQTPGQGLQFLFEYFSETQRNKGNFPGRFSGRQFSNSRSEMNVSTLELGDSALYLCASSLGQQYGYTFGSGTRLTVV.

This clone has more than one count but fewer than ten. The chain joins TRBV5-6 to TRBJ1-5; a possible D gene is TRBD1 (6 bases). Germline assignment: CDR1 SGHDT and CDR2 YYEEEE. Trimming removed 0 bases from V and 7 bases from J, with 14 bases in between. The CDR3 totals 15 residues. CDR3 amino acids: CASSLAQGLGQPQHF. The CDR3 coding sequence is TGTGCCAGCAGCTTGGCCCAGGGGCTCGGGCAGCCCCAGCATTTT.

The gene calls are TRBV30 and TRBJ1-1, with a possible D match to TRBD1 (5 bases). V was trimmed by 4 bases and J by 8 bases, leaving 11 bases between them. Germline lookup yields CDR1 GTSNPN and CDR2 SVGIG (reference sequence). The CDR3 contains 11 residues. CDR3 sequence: CAWTQGTEAFF. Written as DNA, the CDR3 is TGTGCCTGGACCCAGGGAACAGAAGCTTTCTTT.